This is a list of T cell receptor beta chains from one sample in a study of blood T cell repertoires in COVID-19. Sequencing was performed with immunoSEQ multiplex PCR; in TCRdb, only in-frame clones are kept and a portion is missing. Found here are more than 200,000 clones, 80% to 90% of them singletons; the top ten hold roughly 2.5%. Sequencing input: peripheral blood. Receptors were obtained from a man in his thirties or forties with COVID-19, enrolled during active disease. Each CDR3 is given with its conserved first and last residue. D genes are given only for firm matches. Size is stated for part of the rows, as once, few or many counts, or as a class when the clone is expanded.

TRBD1,.,TRBV24-1,TRBJ2-4,TGTGCCACCAGTGCAGGGACAGGGGGAACCAAAAACATTCAGTACTTC,CATSAGTGGTKNIQYF
TRBD1,.,TRBV6-6,TRBJ2-1,TGTGCCAGCACCAGACAGGGTTCCAATCCCTACAATGAGCAGTTCTTC,CASTRQGSNPYNEQFF
.,once,TRBV6-2/TRBV6-3,TRBJ2-1,TGTGCCAGCAGTTGGCAAGGGGGGGATTATGAGCAGTTCTTC,CASSWQGGDYEQFF
.,.,TRBV18,TRBJ2-7,TGTGCCAGCTCACCACAAGAGGGGGACTACGAGCAGTACTTC,CASSPQEGDYEQYF
.,.,TRBV7-9,TRBJ2-5,TGTGCCAGCAGCTTTGTCGCGGGGCAAGAGACCCAGTACTTC,CASSFVAGQETQYF
TRBD1,.,TRBV9,TRBJ2-7,TGTGCCAGCAGCGTGGGACAGGTGAGCTCCTACGAGCAGTACTTC,CASSVGQVSSYEQYF
TRBD1,.,TRBV5-1,TRBJ2-7,TGCGCCAGCAGCCTTAGGACAGGGATCGACGAGCAGTACTTC,CASSLRTGIDEQYF
TRBD1,.,TRBV19,TRBJ1-2,TGTGCCAGTAGTCTTGAGACAGGGTATGGCTACACCTTC,CASSLETGYGYTF
TRBD1,.,TRBV5-1,TRBJ1-3,TGCGCCAGCAGCAAAGGGACAGAATCTGGAAACACCATATATTTT,CASSKGTESGNTIYF
.,.,TRBV5-1,TRBJ1-3,TGCGCCAGCAGCTGGGGTCAGGGGAATCCCTCTGGAAACACCATATATTTT,CASSWGQGNPSGNTIYF
TRBD1,.,TRBV2,TRBJ1-6,TGTGCCAGCTCAAGGACAGGTGCCAGCTATAATTCACCCCTCCACTTT,CASSRTGASYNSPLHF
.,.,TRBV18,TRBJ1-1,TGTGCCAGCTCACCACCAGCAGGGTCCACTGAAGCTTTCTTT,CASSPPAGSTEAFF
.,.,TRBV6-5,TRBJ2-7,TGTGCCAGCAGTTACTCGGAGGCAGGTTCCTACGAGCAGTACTTC,CASSYSEAGSYEQYF
.,.,TRBV19,TRBJ2-1,TGTGCCAGTAGTATTCTAACAGACAATGAGCAGTTCTTC,CASSILTDNEQFF
TRBD1,.,TRBV7-2,TRBJ1-2,TGTGCCAGCAGCTTAATCGGACAGGATGGCTACACCTTC,CASSLIGQDGYTF
.,.,TRBV18,TRBJ1-4,TGTGCCAGCTCACCACGTGGGGGGATTGATGAAAAACTGTTTTTT,CASSPRGGIDEKLFF
TRBD1,.,TRBV7-2,TRBJ1-3,TGTGCCAGCAGCTTAGGTCTTAGGGGGCGGGGAAACACCATATATTTT,CASSLGLRGRGNTIYF
.,.,TRBV24-1,TRBJ2-6,TGTGCCATCCCTTGGGTGATACTAGGCTCTGGGGCCAACGTCCTGACTTTC,CAIPWVILGSGANVLTF
.,.,TRBV28,TRBJ1-1,TGTGCCAGCAATAGAGCAGGGGCTCCGAACACTGAAGCTTTCTTT,CASNRAGAPNTEAFF
.,.,TRBV3-1/TRBV3-2,TRBJ2-7,TGTGCCAGCAGCCAAAGGGGTCAATACGAGCAGTACTTC,CASSQRGQYEQYF